The T cell receptor beta chain under discussion was sequenced for a study of regulatory T cells in long-lasting Graves disease. The time point was: newly diagnosed GD, antithyroid drugs for less than 3 months. The TCR library was prepared using RNA isolated from PBMCs. Study findings and constraints: Those with persistent Graves' had less TCR diversity than newly diagnosed patients.

CDR3 regions were amplified by Arm-PCR using iRepertoire HTBI primers to build TCR beta libraries. TCRdb used MiXCR to reprocess the multiplex PCR reads, holding one entry per CDR3 protein. The profile covers fewer than 550,000 distinct CDR3 sequences, with roughly a sixth appearing a single time and about 25% taken by the ten largest. Germline lookup yields CDR1 SEHNR and CDR2 FQNEAQ (reference sequence). V was pared by 5 bases and J by 10 bases, with 7 bases of the junction left unmatched. The CDR3 totals 13 residues. Regarding this clonotype: The target antigen is unknown.

The same data also went into a second study, on T cells in Graves' hyperthyroidism and ophthalmopathy. From that paper: Lactation, pregnancy, other autoimmune disease or uncontrolled infection excluded patients.

The chain links TRBV7-9 to TRBJ2-1; TRBD1 matches 8 bases. The clonotype was recovered from a woman aged 40 to 65 with Graves disease. Sequenced material: peripheral blood mononuclear cells (PBMCs), taken at new diagnosis, from a patient treated with antithyroid drugs. For the CDR3, the DNA is TGTGCCAGCAGCGACAGGGGCTCCTACGAGCAGTTCTTC. It encodes CASSDRGSYEQFF.